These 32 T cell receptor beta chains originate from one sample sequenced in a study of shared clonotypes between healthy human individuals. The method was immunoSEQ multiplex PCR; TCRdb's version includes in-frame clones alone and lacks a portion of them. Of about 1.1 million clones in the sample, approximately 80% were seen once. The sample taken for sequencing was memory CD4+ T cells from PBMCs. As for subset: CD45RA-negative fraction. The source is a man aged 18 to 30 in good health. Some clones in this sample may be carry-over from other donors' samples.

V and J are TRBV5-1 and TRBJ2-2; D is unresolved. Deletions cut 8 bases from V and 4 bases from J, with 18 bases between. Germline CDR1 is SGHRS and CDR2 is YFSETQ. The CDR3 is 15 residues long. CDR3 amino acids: CASSTRAGSTGELFF. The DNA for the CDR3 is TGCGCCAGTTCCACCCGCGCAGGAAGCACCGGGGAGCTGTTTTTT.

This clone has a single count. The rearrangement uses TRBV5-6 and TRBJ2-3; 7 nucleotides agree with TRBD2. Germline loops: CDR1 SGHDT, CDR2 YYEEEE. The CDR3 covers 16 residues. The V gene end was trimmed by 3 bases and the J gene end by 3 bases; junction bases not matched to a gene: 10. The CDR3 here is CASSSPLAVKTDTQYF. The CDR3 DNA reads TGTGCCAGCAGCTCACCTCTAGCGGTTAAAACAGATACGCAGTATTTT.

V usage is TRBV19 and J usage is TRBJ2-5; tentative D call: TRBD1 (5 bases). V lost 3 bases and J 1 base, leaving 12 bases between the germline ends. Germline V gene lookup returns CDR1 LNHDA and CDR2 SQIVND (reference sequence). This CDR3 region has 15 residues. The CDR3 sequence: CASSIQGALQETQYF. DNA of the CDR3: TGTGCCAGTAGTATTCAAGGGGCCCTCCAAGAGACCCAGTACTTC.

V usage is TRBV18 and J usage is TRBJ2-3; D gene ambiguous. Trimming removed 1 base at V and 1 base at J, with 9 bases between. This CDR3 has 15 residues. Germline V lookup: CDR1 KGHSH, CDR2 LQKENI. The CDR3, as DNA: TGTGCCAGCTCACCACAAACGTTACGCACAGATACGCAGTATTTT. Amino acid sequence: CASSPQTLRTDTQYF.

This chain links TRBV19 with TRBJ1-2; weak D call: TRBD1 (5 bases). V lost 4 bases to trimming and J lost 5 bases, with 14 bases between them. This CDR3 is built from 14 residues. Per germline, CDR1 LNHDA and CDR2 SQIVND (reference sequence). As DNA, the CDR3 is TGTGCCAGTAGTACGAGGGGTAGGGGATATGGCTACACCTTC. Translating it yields CASSTRGRGYGYTF. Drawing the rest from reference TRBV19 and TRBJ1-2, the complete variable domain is DGGITQSPKYLFRKEGQNVTLSCEQNLNHDAMYWYRQDPGQGLRLIYYSQIVNDFQKGDIAEGYSVSREKKESFPLTVTSAQKNPTAFYLCASSTRGRGYGYTFGSGTRLTVV.

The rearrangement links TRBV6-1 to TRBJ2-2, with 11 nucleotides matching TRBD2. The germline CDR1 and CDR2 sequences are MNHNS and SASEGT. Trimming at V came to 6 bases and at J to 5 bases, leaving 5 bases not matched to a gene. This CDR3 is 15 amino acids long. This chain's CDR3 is CASRSLAGVTGELFF. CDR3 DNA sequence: TGTGCCAGCAGATCACTAGCGGGAGTGACCGGGGAGCTGTTTTTT.

The CDR3 region has the DNA TGTGCCAGTAGTGCAAGGGACGGACCAAACATTCAGTACTTC. Translating gives CASSARDGPNIQYF. The chain employs TRBV19 and TRBJ2-4; D tentatively fits TRBD1 or TRBD2 (5 bases each). The V gene's germline CDR1 is LNHDA and CDR2 SQIVND (reference sequence). The CDR3 is 14 residues long. Trimming stripped 5 bases from V and 6 bases from J, with 14 bases between. Together with reference TRBV19 and TRBJ2-4, the CDR3 gives the full variable domain: DGGITQSPKYLFRKEGQNVTLSCEQNLNHDAMYWYRQDPGQGLRLIYYSQIVNDFQKGDIAEGYSVSREKKESFPLTVTSAQKNPTAFYLCASSARDGPNIQYFGAGTRLSVL.

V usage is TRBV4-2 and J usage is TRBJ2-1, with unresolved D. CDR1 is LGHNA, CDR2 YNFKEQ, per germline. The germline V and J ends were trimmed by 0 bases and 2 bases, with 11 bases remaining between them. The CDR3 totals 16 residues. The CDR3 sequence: CASSQEIGRTYNEQFF. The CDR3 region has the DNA TGTGCCAGCAGCCAAGAGATCGGGCGAACCTACAATGAGCAGTTCTTC.

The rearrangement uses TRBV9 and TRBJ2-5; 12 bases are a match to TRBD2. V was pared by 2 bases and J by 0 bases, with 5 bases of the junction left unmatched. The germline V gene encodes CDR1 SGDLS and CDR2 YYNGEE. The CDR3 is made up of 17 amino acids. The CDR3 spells CASSVSSGRAYQETQYF. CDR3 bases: TGTGCCAGCAGCGTCTCTAGCGGGAGGGCCTACCAAGAGACCCAGTACTTC. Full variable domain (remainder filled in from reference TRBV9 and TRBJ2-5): DSGVTQTPKHLITATGQRVTLRCSPRSGDLSVYWYQQSLDQGLQFLIQYYNGEERAKGNILERFSAQQFPDLHSELNLSSLELGDSALYFCASSVSSGRAYQETQYFGPGTRLLVL.

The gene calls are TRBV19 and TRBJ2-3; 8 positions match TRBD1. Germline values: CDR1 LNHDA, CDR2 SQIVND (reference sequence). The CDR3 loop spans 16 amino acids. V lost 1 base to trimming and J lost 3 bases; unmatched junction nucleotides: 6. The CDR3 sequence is CASSIVYGTGTDTQYF. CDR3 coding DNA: TGTGCCAGTAGTATAGTCTACGGGACAGGAACAGATACGCAGTATTTT.

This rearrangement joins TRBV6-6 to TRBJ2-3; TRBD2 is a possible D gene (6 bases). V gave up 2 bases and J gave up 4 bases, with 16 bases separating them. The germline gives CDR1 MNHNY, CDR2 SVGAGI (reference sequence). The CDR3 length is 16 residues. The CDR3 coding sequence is TGTGCCAGCAGTTACGGGCGCGGGGTCTCCGCAGATACGCAGTATTTT. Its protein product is CASSYGRGVSADTQYF.

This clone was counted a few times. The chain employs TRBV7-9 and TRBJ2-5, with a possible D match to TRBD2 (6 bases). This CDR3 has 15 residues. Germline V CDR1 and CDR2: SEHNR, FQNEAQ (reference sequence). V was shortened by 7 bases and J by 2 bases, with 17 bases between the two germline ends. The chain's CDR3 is CASTPSTGTQETQYF. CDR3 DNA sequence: TGTGCCAGCACCCCTTCTACCGGGACTCAAGAGACCCAGTACTTC.

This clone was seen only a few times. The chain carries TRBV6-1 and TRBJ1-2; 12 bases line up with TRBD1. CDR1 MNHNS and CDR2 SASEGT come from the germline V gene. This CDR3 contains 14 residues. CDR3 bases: TGTGCTCACCGGGGGACAGGGGGCATCTATGGCTACACCTTC. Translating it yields CAHRGTGGIYGYTF.

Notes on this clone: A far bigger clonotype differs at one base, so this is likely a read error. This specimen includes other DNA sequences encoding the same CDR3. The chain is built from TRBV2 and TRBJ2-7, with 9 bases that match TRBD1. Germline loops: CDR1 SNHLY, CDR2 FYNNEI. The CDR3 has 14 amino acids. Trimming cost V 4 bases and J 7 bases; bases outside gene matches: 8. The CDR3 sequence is CASSAYRGQFEQYF. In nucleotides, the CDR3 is TGTGCCAGCAGTGCTTACAGGGGGCAGTTTGAGCAGTACTTC.

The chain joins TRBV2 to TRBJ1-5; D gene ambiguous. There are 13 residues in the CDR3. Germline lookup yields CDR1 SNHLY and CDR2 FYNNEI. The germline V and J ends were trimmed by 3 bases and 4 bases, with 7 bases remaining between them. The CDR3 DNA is TGTGCCAGCAGTGATTGGTTTAATCAGCCCCAGCATTTT. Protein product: CASSDWFNQPQHF.

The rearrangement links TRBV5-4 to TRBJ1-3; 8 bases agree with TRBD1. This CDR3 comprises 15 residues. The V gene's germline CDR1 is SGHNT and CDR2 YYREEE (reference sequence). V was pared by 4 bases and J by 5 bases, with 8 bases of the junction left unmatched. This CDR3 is CASSRQGTGRNTIYF. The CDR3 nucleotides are TGTGCCAGCAGCCGTCAAGGGACAGGTAGAAACACCATATATTTT.

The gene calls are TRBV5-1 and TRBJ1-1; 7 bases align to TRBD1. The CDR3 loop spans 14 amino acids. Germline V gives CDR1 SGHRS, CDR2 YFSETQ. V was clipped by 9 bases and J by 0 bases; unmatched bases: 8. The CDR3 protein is CATRQGPMNTEAFF. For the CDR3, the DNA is TGCGCCACCAGACAGGGCCCTATGAACACTGAAGCTTTCTTT.

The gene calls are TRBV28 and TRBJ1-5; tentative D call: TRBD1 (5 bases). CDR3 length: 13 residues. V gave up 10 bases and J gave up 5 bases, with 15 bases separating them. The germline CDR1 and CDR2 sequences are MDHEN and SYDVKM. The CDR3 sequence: CATSREGYQPQHF. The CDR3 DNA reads TGTGCCACCTCCAGGGAGGGATATCAGCCCCAGCATTTT. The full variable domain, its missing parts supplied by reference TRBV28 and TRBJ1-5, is DVKVTQSSRYLVKRTGEKVFLECVQDMDHENMFWYRQDPGLGLRLIYFSYDVKMKEKGDIPEGYSVSREKKERFSLILESASTNQTSMYLCATSREGYQPQHFGDGTRLSIL.

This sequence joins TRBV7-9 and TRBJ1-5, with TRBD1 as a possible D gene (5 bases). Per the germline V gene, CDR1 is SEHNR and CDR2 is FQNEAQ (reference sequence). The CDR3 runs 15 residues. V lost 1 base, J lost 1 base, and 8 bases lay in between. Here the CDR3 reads CASSLGDLSNQPQHF. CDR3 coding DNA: TGTGCCAGCAGCTTAGGGGACCTAAGCAATCAGCCCCAGCATTTT. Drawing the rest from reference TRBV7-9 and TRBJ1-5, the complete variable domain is DTGVSQNPRHKITKRGQNVTFRCDPISEHNRLYWYRQTLGQGPEFLTYFQNEAQLEKSRLLSDRFSAERPKGSFSTLEIQRTEQGDSAMYLCASSLGDLSNQPQHFGDGTRLSIL.

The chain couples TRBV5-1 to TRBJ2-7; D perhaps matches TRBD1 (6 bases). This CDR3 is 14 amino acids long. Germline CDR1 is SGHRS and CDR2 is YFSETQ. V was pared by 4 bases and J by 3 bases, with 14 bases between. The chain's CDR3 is CASSRTGSRYEQYF. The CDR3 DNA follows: TGCGCCAGCAGCCGAACAGGGTCTCGCTACGAGCAGTACTTC.

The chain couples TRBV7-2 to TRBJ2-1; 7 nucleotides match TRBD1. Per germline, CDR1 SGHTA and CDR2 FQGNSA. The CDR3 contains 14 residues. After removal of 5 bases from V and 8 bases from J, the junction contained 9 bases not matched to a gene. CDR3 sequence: CASSTRTGVDEQFF. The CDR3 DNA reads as TGTGCCAGCAGCACGCGAACAGGGGTCGATGAGCAGTTCTTC.

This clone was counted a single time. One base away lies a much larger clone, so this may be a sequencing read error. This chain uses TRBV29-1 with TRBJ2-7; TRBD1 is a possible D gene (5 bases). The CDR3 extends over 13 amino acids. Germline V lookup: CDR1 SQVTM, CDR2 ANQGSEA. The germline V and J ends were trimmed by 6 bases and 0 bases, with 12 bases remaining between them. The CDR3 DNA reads TGCAGCGTAGCCCGCGACAGCTCCTACGAGCAGTACTTC. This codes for CSVARDSSYEQYF.

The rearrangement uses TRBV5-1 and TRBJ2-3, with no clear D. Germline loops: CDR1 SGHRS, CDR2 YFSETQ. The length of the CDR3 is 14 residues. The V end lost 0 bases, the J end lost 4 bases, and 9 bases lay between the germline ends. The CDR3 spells CASSLASYADTQYF. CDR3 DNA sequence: TGCGCCAGCAGCTTGGCAAGTTATGCAGATACGCAGTATTTT.

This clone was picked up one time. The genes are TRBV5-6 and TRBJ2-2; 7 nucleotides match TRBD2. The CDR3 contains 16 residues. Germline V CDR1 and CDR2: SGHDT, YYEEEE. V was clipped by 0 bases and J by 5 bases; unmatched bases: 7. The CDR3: CASSLEYGGSTGELFF. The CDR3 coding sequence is TGTGCCAGCAGCTTGGAGTACGGCGGGAGTACCGGGGAGCTGTTTTTT.

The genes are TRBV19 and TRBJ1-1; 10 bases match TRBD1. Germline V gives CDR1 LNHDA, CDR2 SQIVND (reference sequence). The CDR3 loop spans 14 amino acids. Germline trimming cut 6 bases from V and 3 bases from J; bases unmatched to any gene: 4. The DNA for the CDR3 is TGTGCCAGTAGGCCGGGACAGGGGTACACTGAAGCTTTCTTT. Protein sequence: CASRPGQGYTEAFF.

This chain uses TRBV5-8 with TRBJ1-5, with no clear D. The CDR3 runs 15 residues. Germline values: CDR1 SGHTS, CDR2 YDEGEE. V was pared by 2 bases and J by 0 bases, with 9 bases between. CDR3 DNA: TGTGCCAGCAGCTTAATCTGGGATAGCAATCAGCCCCAGCATTTT. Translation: CASSLIWDSNQPQHF.

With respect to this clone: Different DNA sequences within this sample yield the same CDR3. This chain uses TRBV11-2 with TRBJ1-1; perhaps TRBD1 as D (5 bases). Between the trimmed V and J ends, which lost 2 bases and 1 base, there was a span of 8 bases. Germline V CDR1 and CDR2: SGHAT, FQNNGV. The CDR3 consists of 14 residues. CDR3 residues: CASSLSGGNTEAFF. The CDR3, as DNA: TGTGCCAGCAGCTTAAGCGGGGGGAACACTGAAGCTTTCTTT.

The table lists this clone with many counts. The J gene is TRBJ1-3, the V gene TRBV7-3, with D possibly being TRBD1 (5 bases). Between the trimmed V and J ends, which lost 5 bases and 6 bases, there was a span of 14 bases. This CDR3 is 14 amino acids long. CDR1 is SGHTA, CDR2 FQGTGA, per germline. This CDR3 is CASSISGTENTIYF. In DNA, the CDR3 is TGTGCCAGCAGCATTTCCGGGACGGAAAACACCATATATTTT.

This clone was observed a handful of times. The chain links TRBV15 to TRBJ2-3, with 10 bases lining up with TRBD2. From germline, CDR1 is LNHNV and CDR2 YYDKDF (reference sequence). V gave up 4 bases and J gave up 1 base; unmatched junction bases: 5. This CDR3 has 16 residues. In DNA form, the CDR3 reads TGTGCCACCAGCAAATCCGGGACTAGCGGCACAGATACGCAGTATTTT. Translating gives CATSKSGTSGTDTQYF.

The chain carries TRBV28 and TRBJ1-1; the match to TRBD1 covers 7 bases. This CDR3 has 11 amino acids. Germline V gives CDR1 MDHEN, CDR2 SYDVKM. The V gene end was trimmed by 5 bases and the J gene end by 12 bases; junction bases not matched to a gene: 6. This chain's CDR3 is CASSPRQGPFF. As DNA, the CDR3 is TGTGCCAGCAGTCCCCGACAGGGACCTTTCTTT.

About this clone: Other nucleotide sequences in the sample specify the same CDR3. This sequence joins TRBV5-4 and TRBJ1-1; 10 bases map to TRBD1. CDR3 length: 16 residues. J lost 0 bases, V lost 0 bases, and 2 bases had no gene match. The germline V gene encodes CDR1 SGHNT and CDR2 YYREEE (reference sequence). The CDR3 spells CASSLEGQGLNTEAFF. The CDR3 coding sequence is TGTGCCAGCAGCTTGGAGGGACAGGGGTTGAACACTGAAGCTTTCTTT.

Here the CDR3 reads CASSRHNEQFF. CDR3 sequence (DNA): TGTGCCAGCAGCCGCCACAATGAGCAGTTCTTC. The chain uses TRBV7-9 and TRBJ2-1; D remains unclear. The V end lost 5 bases, the J end lost 5 bases, and 4 bases lay between the germline ends. The length of the CDR3 is 11 residues. Germline V lookup: CDR1 SEHNR, CDR2 FQNEAQ (reference sequence).